These 12 T cell receptor beta chains originate from one sample sequenced in a study of T cell responses to AZD1222 COVID-19 vaccine. Method: immunoSEQ multiplex PCR; TCRdb's copy keeps in-frame clones and lacks some. Of some 95,000 clones listed, around 89% are singletons. The specimen comprised peripheral blood, sampled 28 days after the second AZD1222 dose. The receptors shown here come from an adult who received the AZD1222 COVID-19 vaccine.

This chain joins TRBV19 and TRBJ1-6; D is unresolved. Between the trimmed V and J ends, which lost 7 bases and 10 bases, there was a span of 11 bases. From germline, CDR1 is LNHDA and CDR2 SQIVND (reference sequence). The CDR3 extends over 12 amino acids. Here the CDR3 reads CASNAGVSPLHF. CDR3 nucleotide sequence: TGTGCCAGTAATGCGGGTGTCTCACCCCTCCACTTT.

This clone was observed many times. The chain has TRBV10-1 and TRBJ1-1; D not certain. Germline V CDR1 and CDR2: WNHNN, SYGVQD (reference sequence). The CDR3 extends over 15 amino acids. The V end lost 0 bases, the J end lost 0 bases, and 8 bases lay between the germline ends. CDR3 bases: TGCGCCAGCAGTGAGTCCCCGGACTTGAACACTGAAGCTTTCTTT. Its protein product is CASSESPDLNTEAFF.

The J gene is TRBJ2-7, the V gene TRBV11-2; D is perhaps TRBD1 or TRBD2 (5 bases each). With 5 bases removed from V and 3 bases from J, the gap between germline ends came to 20 bases. The CDR3 runs to 16 residues. Germline CDR1 SGHAT, CDR2 FQNNGV. The CDR3 here is CASSTLDWTGLYEQYF. In DNA, the CDR3 is TGTGCCAGCAGCACCTTGGACTGGACGGGGCTCTACGAGCAGTACTTC.

The genes are TRBV18 and TRBJ2-1; TRBD2 agrees at 10 bases. The germline V gene encodes CDR1 KGHSH and CDR2 LQKENI. Trimming at V came to 6 bases and at J to 10 bases, leaving 3 bases not matched to a gene. The CDR3 runs to 12 residues. DNA of the CDR3: TGTGCCAGCTCCGGGACTAGCGACGAGCAGTTCTTC. Amino acids: CASSGTSDEQFF.

J is TRBJ1-2 and V is TRBV9; TRBD1 might be the D (6 bases). The V gene lost 0 bases and the J gene lost 5 bases, with 17 bases spanning the gap. CDR3 size: 16 residues. Looked up from germline, CDR1 is SGDLS and CDR2 is YYNGEE. CDR3 nucleotide sequence: TGTGCCAGCAGCGTAGCTACGGGAGGACAGCCTTATGGCTACACCTTC. This gives the protein CASSVATGGQPYGYTF.

This rearrangement joins TRBV3-1 (or the pseudogene TRBV3-2) to TRBJ1-2; D gene uncertain. CDR1 and CDR2 (germline): LGHDT, YNNKEL (reference sequence). Trimming stripped 1 base from V and 4 bases from J, with 7 bases between. This CDR3 comprises 13 residues. CDR3 DNA: TGTGCCAGCAGCCAAGGAGGGTCCTATGGCTACACCTTC. Amino acid sequence: CASSQGGSYGYTF.

The CDR3 region has the DNA TGTGCCAGCAGCCCTACCCACAGCTATGGCTACACCTTC. Its protein is CASSPTHSYGYTF. The chain couples TRBV11-1 to TRBJ1-2; D remains ambiguous. This CDR3 has 13 amino acids. V shed 5 bases and J shed 4 bases, with 11 bases lying between them. Germline-derived CDR1 and CDR2 are SGHAT and FQDESV (reference sequence).

The chain employs TRBV3-1 (or the pseudogene TRBV3-2) and TRBJ2-3, with D unclear. Germline V gene lookup returns CDR1 LGHDT and CDR2 YNNKEL (reference sequence). Trimming removed 1 base at V and 3 bases at J, with 11 bases between. The CDR3 runs 15 residues. CDR3 nucleotides: TGTGCCAGCAGCCAAGGGCGGCAAGGGACAGATACGCAGTATTTT. Residues: CASSQGRQGTDTQYF.

The chain recombines TRBV4-1 with TRBJ2-7; D is perhaps TRBD1 (6 bases). V was shortened by 3 bases and J by 7 bases, with 16 bases between the two germline ends. Germline CDR1 is MGHRA and CDR2 is YSYEKL. The CDR3 is 14 amino acids. As DNA, the CDR3 is TGCGCCAGCAGCCACGTGGACAGTTCTGGGGAGCAGTACTTC. Protein product: CASSHVDSSGEQYF.

This rearrangement joins TRBV4-2 to TRBJ2-3, with D hard to call. Germline CDR1 is LGHNA and CDR2 is YNFKEQ. Between the trimmed V and J ends, which lost 0 bases and 6 bases, there was a span of 19 bases. The CDR3 covers 17 residues. CDR3 in DNA: TGTGCCAGCAGCCAAGATATCCTACTCCTAGGTGTGGATACGCAGTATTTT. It yields the protein CASSQDILLLGVDTQYF.

The V and J genes are TRBV27 and TRBJ1-1; 11 nucleotides agree with TRBD1. The V gene's germline CDR1 is MNHEY and CDR2 SMNVEV (reference sequence). The CDR3 covers 16 residues. V lost 4 bases and J lost 0; bases outside the gene matches: 4. The CDR3 nucleotides read TGTGCCAGCAGTTCGGGACAGGGGGACATGAACACTGAAGCTTTCTTT. Translated, it gives CASSSGQGDMNTEAFF.

This chain's CDR3 is CASSLSGIRAGQPQHF. The CDR3 DNA sequence: TGTGCCAGCAGTTTATCAGGGATCCGCGCAGGTCAGCCCCAGCATTTT. The rearrangement joins TRBV27 to TRBJ1-5; D is ambiguous. The CDR3 extends over 16 amino acids. CDR1 and CDR2 (germline): MNHEY, SMNVEV (reference sequence). The V end lost 0 bases, the J end lost 6 bases, and 15 bases lay between the germline ends.